This T cell receptor beta chain was retrieved from a study of cytomegalovirus exposure and HLA in healthy donors. Regarding this clone: Its specificity is unknown.

The PCR was carried out with 60 Vbeta primers and 13 Jbeta primers. Measured with immunoSEQ multiplex PCR; TCRdb has only the in-frame clones, and not every one. The table has around 140,000 clones, 82% seen once; the top ten hold 1.2% to 1.5%. Study observations and caveats: Earlier results showed most TCR beta V segments being productive about 90% or about 30% of the time.

Trimming cost V 7 bases and J 8 bases; bases outside gene matches: 8. Germline CDR1 and CDR2: MNHEY and SVGAGI. The CDR3 has 15 amino acids. The receptor was derived from a man in his thirties or forties in good health and CMV-seropositive. The chain is built from TRBV6-5 and TRBJ1-6, with 10 bases identical to TRBD1. Source material: PBMCs. The CDR3 DNA reads as TGTGCCAGCAATTTACGGGGGACAGGGGATTCACCCCTCCACTTT. It translates to CASNLRGTGDSPLHF.